This record concerns one T cell receptor (beta chain) sequence. The antigen is not known. This entry comes from a study of chemoradiotherapy in HPV16-positive cancers. About the study: A couple of HPV16-positive patients' cells yielded candidate HPV-specific clones and common motifs.

TCRdb's table, derived via immunoSEQ multiplex PCR, lists solely in-frame clones and lacks some. The sample comprises 7,900 or so clones, approximately 80% of which are singletons, and 1.9% rests with the top ten. Repertoires were sampled repeatedly during chemoradiotherapy. General study results and limits: Non-HPV-specific T cells did not expand in tumors during treatment, whereas candidate HPV-specific clones and E7-related motifs did. Better recurrence-free survival went with HPV-responsive T-cell expansion in HPV16-positive patients.

Specimen collection occurred from a patient who underwent chemoradiotherapy. The TCR sequence derives from a human donor with HPV-associated anogenital cancer.

CDR3 nucleotides: TGCGCCAGCAGCTTCGGACTAGCGGGATACAATGAGCAGTTCTTC. Translation gives CASSFGLAGYNEQFF. The chain joins TRBV5-1 to TRBJ2-1; 12 bases agree with TRBD2. The CDR3 is made up of 15 amino acids. CDR1 SGHRS and CDR2 YFSETQ come from the germline V gene. The trim removed 2 bases at V and 4 bases at J, leaving 1 base unmatched.